Listed below are T cell receptor beta chains from one sample, sequenced in a study of blood T cell repertoires in COVID-19. The method was immunoSEQ multiplex PCR; TCRdb's version includes in-frame clones alone and lacks a portion of them. The sample has around 290,000 clones; around 89% are singletons. The specimen sequenced was PBMCs or T cells enriched from blood (not recorded which). Receptors were obtained from an older woman in a cohort exposed to, infected with or recovered from COVID-19 (not recorded which). Each CDR3 is given without its conserved first and last residue. The order of the fields is clone size, J gene, V gene, CDR3 protein. Some rows have no size entry. The others give once, few or many, or a class for an expanded clone.

>NA|TRBJ2-7|TRBV2
ASSVGQGISYEQY
>NA|TRBJ1-5|TRBV28
ASSLSRTGTGLYQPQH
>NA|TRBJ2-3|TRBV14
ASRNLDTHQY
>NA|TRBJ2-7|TRBV5-1
ASRQDREYEQY
>NA|TRBJ1-1|TRBV24-1
ATSETTGQGDPYSLNTEAF
>NA|TRBJ2-7|TRBV28
ASSSAGTSGHYEQY
>NA|TRBJ2-1|TRBV6-5
ASSYRLAANNEQF
>NA|TRBJ2-7|TRBV2
ASSDGGTGNYEQY
>NA|TRBJ2-7|TRBV10-1
ASSDWGERGSYEQY
>NA|TRBJ1-6|TRBV28
ATPGGSSYNSPLH
>NA|TRBJ2-3|TRBV7-2
ASRSQGGVVSDTQY
>NA|TRBJ1-1|TRBV27
ASSRGGGTEAF
>NA|TRBJ2-1|TRBV27
ASSLFAGGPIDEQF
>NA|TRBJ2-7|TRBV4-2
ASSQVQGPSPYEQY
>NA|TRBJ2-3|TRBV7-3
ASSLGQVPDTQY
>NA|TRBJ1-2|TRBV6-5
ASRYRSGAGYGYT
>NA|TRBJ1-2|TRBV7-2
ASSLVPSGEYGYT
>NA|TRBJ2-7|TRBV7-3
ASSPGGGPHEQY
>NA|TRBJ2-1|TRBV18
ASSPLQQGVNEQF
>NA|TRBJ1-1|TRBV29-1
SVGGEGRNTEAF
>NA|TRBJ2-7|TRBV7-2
ASSAGLAETYEQY
>NA|TRBJ2-3|TRBV19
ASSTRTPSGRIPVPDTQY
>NA|TRBJ2-7|TRBV27
ASSLGLAYEQY
>NA|TRBJ2-7|TRBV6-5
ASSGQGSSYEQY
>few|TRBJ2-7|TRBV5-6
ASSLSGYYYEQY
>NA|TRBJ2-2|TRBV6-5
ASSRGPGTGELF
>NA|TRBJ2-5|TRBV10-3
AISDQAGGPKETQY
>NA|TRBJ2-1|TRBV9
ASSVGGGRAGNEQF
>NA|TRBJ1-1|TRBV3-1/TRBV3-2
ASSQGDTEAF
>NA|TRBJ2-1|TRBV5-4
ASTPSASGSVDEQF
>NA|TRBJ2-7|TRBV6-5
ASRQTSGYEQY
>once|TRBJ2-5|TRBV4-3
ASSHVLGQETQY
>NA|TRBJ2-7|TRBV29-1
SVFGGNGYEQY
>NA|TRBJ1-1|TRBV9
ASSLSISTEAF
>NA|TRBJ2-7|TRBV6-5
ASTGEGYEQY
>few|TRBJ2-6|TRBV28
ASSPSTGGANVLT
>NA|TRBJ1-4|TRBV11-2
ASSQTTGTENEKLF
>NA|TRBJ1-1|TRBV28
ASSLSGQGDTEAF
>NA|TRBJ1-2|TRBV9
ADPGQGTGRGYT
>NA|TRBJ1-2|TRBV5-4
ASSTDPGQDKIYGYT
>once|TRBJ2-7|TRBV18
ASSPPGTSGTTYEQY
>NA|TRBJ2-1|TRBV3-1/TRBV3-2
ASKPGGTTHNEQF
>few|TRBJ1-5|TRBV18
ASSPAGMGQPQH
>NA|TRBJ1-5|TRBV21-1
ASSKEVRGQRVYSNQPQH
>NA|TRBJ2-5|TRBV9
ASSAGLARVETQY